The following is a T cell receptor beta chain sequence with its context. This clonotype was counted between two and nine times. The specificity of this receptor is unknown. Qualities for individual bases were not recorded, and no much larger clone is one base off. These data belong to a study of human T cells and chemical hapten exposure (dated by TCRdb to the early 2020s). Notes on the research overall: For sensitization, 2% DPC in acetone was applied to a roughly 2 cm by roughly 2 cm area of upper inner arm skin. Alopecia areata with under or over 50% scalp involvement, alopecia totalis and alopecia universalis were represented in the patient cohort, which was mostly female. For TCR sequencing, blood came from over 25 alopecia patients at anywhere from one to four time points (pre-sensitization, 2, 6 and 24 weeks). Libraries were combined into a pool for sequencing, and differences in TCR yield between samples came mainly from small differences in library volumes within the pool. Weekly therapeutic DPC doses were additionally applied to the scalp of patients throughout the roughly 25-week study period. Peripheral blood TCR repertoire changes were tracked in vivo in alopecia patients during primary and secondary sensitization to the hapten diphenylcyclopropenone (DPC). Blood samples were taken from patients before sensitization (week 0) and then at 2, 6 and about 24 weeks after DPC sensitization. Patch testing on the upper back used Finn chambers containing 0.01% DPC, with scoring done after 6 days according to International Contact Dermatitis Research Group standards.

Preparation of the library involved RACE. The reads were generated on a NextSeq 500. During library preparation, unique molecular identifiers were attached to individual cDNA molecules so that TCRs could be counted in a quantitative, reproducible way. Each blood RNA sample was used to sequence both TCR alpha and TCR beta chains. As for the authors' bioinformatics: Samples had a median of 95,638 TCRs, with a range from roughly 20,000 to 690,600. V, J and CDR3 annotation of the TCR reads was performed with the Decombinator software suite. To make PS versus PT1 abundance plots, every sample was subsampled to the same number of TCRs (28,000). Expanded TCRs were defined as absent before sensitization and observed at least eight times at the 2-week time point. In-frame beta chains were kept once TCRdb had trimmed the public reads at Q25 with fastp and called clones with MiXCR. Each record represents a unique CDR3 protein, reported with the most common genes and DNA among its rows. The V and J calls reflect TCRdb's pipeline rather than the authors' work. The sample table holds about 120,000 distinct CDR3 sequences, of which approximately 12% were seen once. The leading ten clones occupy around 2.7% of the sample.

Sample time point, as interpreted from the label and publication: pre-sensitization, week 0. The sample's treatment or condition, from its label and the paper: therapeutic diphenylcyclopropenone sensitization with weekly scalp DPC. Blood at each patch-test visit was drawn before the patch test was applied. To be eligible, patients had to be aged 18 to 70, diagnosed with alopecia and judged suitable for DPC therapy, while pregnant patients were excluded. Total RNA was extracted from unfractionated whole blood that had been collected in Tempus Blood RNA tubes. V is pared back by 3 bases and J by 3 bases, with 15 bases lying between the germline termini. Spanning cysteine to phenylalanine, the CDR3 consists of 14 amino acids. This entry keeps only the CDR3 DNA: 42 bases, framed from base 1. From a lookup of the germline V gene (reference sequence), CDR1 and CDR2 are DFQATT and SNEGSKA. The full study reports these points: Expanded TCRs formed significantly more large CDR3 similarity clusters than pre-sensitization or healthy control sets, consistent with antigen-driven responses. Patch test score correlated positively with the number of PT1 expanded TCRs, reaching significance at thresholds 8, 16 and 32 but not at 4. Repeated subsampling changed both the strength of the expansion versus patch-test correlation and the threshold at which the correlation became significant. The number of TCRs above 1 in 1000 frequency did not change with DPC sensitization; there was no evidence of global repertoire structure alterations. Because all patients had alopecia, a presumed autoimmune disease, the immune response of the patients might differ from that of healthy individuals.

This specimen was whole blood, taken in connection with sensitization to the hapten diphenylcyclopropenone (DPC). This clonotype was sampled from a woman aged 18-29 years with alopecia areata. Some clones in this sample may be carry-over from other donors' samples. The chain was built from TRBV20-1 and TRBJ2-7; the D gene remains uncertain. The CDR3 region reads CSASLGATDYEQYF. The nucleotide sequence reads as follows: TGCAGTGCTAGTCTTGGAGCGACCGACTACGAGCAGTACTTC.